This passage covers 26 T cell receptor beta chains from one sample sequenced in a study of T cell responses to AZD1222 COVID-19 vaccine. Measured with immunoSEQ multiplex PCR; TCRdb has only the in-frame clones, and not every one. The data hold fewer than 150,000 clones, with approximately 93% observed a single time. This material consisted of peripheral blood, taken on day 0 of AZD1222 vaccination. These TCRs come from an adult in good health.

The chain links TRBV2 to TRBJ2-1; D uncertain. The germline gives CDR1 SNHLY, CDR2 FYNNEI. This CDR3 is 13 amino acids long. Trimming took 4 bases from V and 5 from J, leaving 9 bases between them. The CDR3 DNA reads TGTGCCAGCAGTGGCGGAAGCGACAATGAGCAGTTCTTC. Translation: CASSGGSDNEQFF.

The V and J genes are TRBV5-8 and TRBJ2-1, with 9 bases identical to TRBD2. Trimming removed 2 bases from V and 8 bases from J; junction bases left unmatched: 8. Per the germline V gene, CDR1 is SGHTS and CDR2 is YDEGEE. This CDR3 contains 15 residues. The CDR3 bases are TGTGCCAGCAGCTTAGGGCGGGGGGGCCTGGATGAGCAGTTCTTC. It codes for CASSLGRGGLDEQFF.

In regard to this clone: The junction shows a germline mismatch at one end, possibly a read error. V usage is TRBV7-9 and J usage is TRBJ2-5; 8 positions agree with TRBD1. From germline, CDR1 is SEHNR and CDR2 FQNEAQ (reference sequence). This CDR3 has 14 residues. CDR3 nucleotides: TGTGCCAGCAGTTTAGGGACAGGAGAAGAGACCCAGTACTTC. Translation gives CASSLGTGEETQYF.

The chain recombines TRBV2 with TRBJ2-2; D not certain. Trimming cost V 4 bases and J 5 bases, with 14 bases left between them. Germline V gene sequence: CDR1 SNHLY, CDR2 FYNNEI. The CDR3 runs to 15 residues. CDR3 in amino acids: CASSVSPRGTGELFF. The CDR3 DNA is TGTGCCAGCAGTGTGTCGCCCCGTGGAACCGGGGAGCTGTTTTTT.

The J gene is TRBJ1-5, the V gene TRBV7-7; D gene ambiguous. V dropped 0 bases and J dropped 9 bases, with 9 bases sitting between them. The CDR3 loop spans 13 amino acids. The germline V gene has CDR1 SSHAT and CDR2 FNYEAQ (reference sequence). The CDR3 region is CASSLAPDRPQHF. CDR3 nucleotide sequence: TGTGCCAGCAGCTTAGCCCCTGACCGGCCCCAGCATTTT.

CDR3 DNA: TGTGCCAGTAGCCGGGCAAGGCAGCCCCAGCATTTT. It encodes CASSRARQPQHF. J is TRBJ1-5 and V is TRBV19; no reliable D call. Germline lookup yields CDR1 LNHDA and CDR2 SQIVND (reference sequence). This CDR3 comprises 12 residues. V lost 6 bases and J 7 bases, leaving 10 bases between the germline ends. The full variable domain, its missing parts supplied by reference TRBV19 and TRBJ1-5, is DGGITQSPKYLFRKEGQNVTLSCEQNLNHDAMYWYRQDPGQGLRLIYYSQIVNDFQKGDIAEGYSVSREKKESFPLTVTSAQKNPTAFYLCASSRARQPQHFGDGTRLSIL.

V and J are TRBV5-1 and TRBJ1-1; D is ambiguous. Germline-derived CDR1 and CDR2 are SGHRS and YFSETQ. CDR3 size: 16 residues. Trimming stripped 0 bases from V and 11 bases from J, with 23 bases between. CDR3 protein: CASSLDGNGVSMDAFF. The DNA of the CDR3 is TGCGCCAGCAGCTTGGATGGGAACGGGGTTAGTATGGACGCTTTCTTT.

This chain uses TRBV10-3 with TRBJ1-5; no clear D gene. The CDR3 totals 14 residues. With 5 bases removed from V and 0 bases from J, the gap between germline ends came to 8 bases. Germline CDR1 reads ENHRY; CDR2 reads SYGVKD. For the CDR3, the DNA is TGTGCCATCAGTTCGGAGTATAGCAATCAGCCCCAGCATTTT. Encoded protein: CAISSEYSNQPQHF.

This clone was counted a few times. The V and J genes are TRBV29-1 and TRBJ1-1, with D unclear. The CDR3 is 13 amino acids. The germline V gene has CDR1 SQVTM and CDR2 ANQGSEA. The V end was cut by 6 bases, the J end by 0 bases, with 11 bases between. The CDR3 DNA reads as TGCAGCGTGAGGTGGGAGGTGAACACTGAAGCTTTCTTT. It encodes CSVRWEVNTEAFF.

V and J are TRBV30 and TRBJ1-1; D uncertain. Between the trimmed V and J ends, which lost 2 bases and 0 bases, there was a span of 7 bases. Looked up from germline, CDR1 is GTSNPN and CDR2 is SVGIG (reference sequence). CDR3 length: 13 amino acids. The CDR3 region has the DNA TGTGCCTGGAGTACGGCAATGAACACTGAAGCTTTCTTT. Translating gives CAWSTAMNTEAFF.

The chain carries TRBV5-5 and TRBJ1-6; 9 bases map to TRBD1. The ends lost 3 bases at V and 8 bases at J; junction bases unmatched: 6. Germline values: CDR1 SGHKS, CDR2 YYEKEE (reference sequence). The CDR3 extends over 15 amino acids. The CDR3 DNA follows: TGTGCCAGCAGCTATATGTGGACAGGGGATTCACCCCTCCACTTT. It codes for CASSYMWTGDSPLHF.

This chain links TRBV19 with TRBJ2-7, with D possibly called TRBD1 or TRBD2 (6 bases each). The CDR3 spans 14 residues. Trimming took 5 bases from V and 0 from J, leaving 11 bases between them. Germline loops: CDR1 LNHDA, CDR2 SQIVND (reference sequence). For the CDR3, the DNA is TGTGCCAGTAGTTCGGGGGCTAACTCCTACGAGCAGTACTTC. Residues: CASSSGANSYEQYF.

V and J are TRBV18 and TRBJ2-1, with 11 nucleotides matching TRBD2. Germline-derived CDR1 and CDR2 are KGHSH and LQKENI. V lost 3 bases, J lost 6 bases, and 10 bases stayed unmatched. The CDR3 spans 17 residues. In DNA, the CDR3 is TGTGCCAGCTCACCCTACCTAGCGGGGGGAGGTAGCAATGAGCAGTTCTTC. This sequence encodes CASSPYLAGGGSNEQFF.

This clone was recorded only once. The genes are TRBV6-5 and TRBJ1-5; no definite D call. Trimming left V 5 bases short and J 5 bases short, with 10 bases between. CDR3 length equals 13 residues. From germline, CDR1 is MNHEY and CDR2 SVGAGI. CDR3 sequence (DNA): TGTGCCAGCAGTCATCGATCTGATCAGCCCCAGCATTTT. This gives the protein CASSHRSDQPQHF.

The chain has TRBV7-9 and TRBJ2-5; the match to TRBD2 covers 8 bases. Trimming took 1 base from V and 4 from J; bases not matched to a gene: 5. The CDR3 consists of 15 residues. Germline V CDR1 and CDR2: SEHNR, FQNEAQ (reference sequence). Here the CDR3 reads CASSLELADGETQYF. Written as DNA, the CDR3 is TGTGCCAGCAGCTTAGAACTAGCGGATGGAGAGACCCAGTACTTC.

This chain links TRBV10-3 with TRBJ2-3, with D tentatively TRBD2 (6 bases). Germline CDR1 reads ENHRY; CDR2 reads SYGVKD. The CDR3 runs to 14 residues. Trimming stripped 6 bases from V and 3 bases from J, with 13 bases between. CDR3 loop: CAIRNPRGTDTQYF. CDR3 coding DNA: TGTGCCATCAGGAATCCACGGGGGACAGATACGCAGTATTTT.

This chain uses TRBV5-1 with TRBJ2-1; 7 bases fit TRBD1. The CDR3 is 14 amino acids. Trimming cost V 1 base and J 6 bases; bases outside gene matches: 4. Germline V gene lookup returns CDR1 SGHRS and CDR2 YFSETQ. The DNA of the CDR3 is TGCGCCAGCAGCTTGACAGGGGATGGCAATGAGCAGTTCTTC. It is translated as CASSLTGDGNEQFF. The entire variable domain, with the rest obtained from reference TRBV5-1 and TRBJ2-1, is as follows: KAGVTQTPRYLIKTRGQQVTLSCSPISGHRSVSWYQQTPGQGLQFLFEYFSETQRNKGNFPGRFSGRQFSNSRSEMNVSTLELGDSALYLCASSLTGDGNEQFFGPGTRLTVL.

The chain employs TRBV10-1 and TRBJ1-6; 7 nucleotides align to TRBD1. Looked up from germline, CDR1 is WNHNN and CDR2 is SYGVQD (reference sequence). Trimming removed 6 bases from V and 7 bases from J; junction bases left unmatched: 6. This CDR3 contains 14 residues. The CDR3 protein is CASRKDRENSPLHF. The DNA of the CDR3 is TGCGCCAGCAGGAAAGACAGGGAAAATTCACCCCTCCACTTT.

CDR3 loop: CASSFPTGETEAFF. In DNA, the CDR3 is TGTGCCAGCAGCTTTCCTACGGGGGAGACTGAAGCTTTCTTT. The chain couples TRBV5-4 to TRBJ1-1, with D maybe TRBD1 (5 bases). Germline CDR1 reads SGHNT; CDR2 reads YYREEE (reference sequence). The V end lost 2 bases, the J end lost 5 bases, and 13 bases lay between the germline ends. This CDR3 has 14 amino acids.

DNA of the CDR3: TGTGCCATCAGTGCCCGAGGGTCTTCGGACACTGAAGCTTTCTTT. This translates into CAISARGSSDTEAFF. The J gene is TRBJ1-1, the V gene TRBV10-3, with D uncertain. The CDR3 covers 15 residues. Trimming left V 4 bases short and J 3 bases short, with 15 bases between. In germline, CDR1 is ENHRY, CDR2 SYGVKD.

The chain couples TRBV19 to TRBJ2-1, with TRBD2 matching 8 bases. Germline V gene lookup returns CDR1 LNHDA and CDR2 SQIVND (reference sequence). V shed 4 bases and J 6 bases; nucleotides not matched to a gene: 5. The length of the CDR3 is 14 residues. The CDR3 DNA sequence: TGTGCCAGTAGTACGAGCGGGGGTACCAATGAGCAGTTCTTC. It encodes CASSTSGGTNEQFF.

CDR3 DNA sequence: TGTGCCAGCAGCTTGGAGGGCTCTGGGGCCAACGTCCTGACTTTC. Its translation: CASSLEGSGANVLTF. This chain links TRBV5-8 with TRBJ2-6; D is ambiguous. V gave up 0 bases and J gave up 0 bases, with 4 bases separating them. The CDR3 loop spans 15 amino acids. Germline V gene data show CDR1 as SGHTS and CDR2 as YDEGEE.

The CDR3 region is CASSPPGTGKTGELFF. The CDR3 nucleotides read TGTGCCAGCTCACCACCAGGAACAGGGAAGACCGGGGAGCTGTTTTTT. The chain links TRBV18 to TRBJ2-2; D perhaps matches TRBD1 (6 bases). The CDR3 has 16 amino acids. Germline V CDR1 and CDR2: KGHSH, LQKENI. V lost 0 bases and J 5 bases, leaving 13 bases between the germline ends.

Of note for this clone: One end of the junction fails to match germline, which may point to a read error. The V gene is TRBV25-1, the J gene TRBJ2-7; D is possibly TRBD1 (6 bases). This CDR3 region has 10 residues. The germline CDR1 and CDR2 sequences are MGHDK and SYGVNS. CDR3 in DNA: TGTGCCAGCAGTGACGGGACACTATATTTC. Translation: CASSDGTLYF.

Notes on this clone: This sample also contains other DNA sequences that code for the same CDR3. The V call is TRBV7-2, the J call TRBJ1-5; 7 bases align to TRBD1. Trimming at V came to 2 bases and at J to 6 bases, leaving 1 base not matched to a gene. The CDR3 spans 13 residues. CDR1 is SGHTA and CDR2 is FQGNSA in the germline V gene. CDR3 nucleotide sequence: TGTGCCAGCAGCTTACCAGGGGGTCAGCCCCAGCATTTT. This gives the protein CASSLPGGQPQHF.

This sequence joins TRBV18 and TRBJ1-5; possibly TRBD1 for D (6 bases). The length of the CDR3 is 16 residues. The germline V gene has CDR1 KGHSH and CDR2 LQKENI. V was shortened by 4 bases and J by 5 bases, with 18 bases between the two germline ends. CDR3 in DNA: TGTGCCAGCTCACTCGGACAGCCTCCCTCGGATCAGCCCCAGCATTTT. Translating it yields CASSLGQPPSDQPQHF. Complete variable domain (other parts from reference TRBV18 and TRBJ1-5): NAGVMQNPRHLVRRRGQEARLRCSPMKGHSHVYWYRQLPEEGLKFMVYLQKENIIDESGMPKERFSAEFPKEGPSILRIQQVVRGDSAAYFCASSLGQPPSDQPQHFGDGTRLSIL.